This TCR beta chain was recovered during a study of shared clonotypes between healthy human individuals. Study findings and constraints: Measured sharing among donors was expected to vary with sequencing depth.

CDR1 is MNHEY and CDR2 is SMNVEV in the germline V gene (reference sequence). With V trimmed by 3 bases and J by 3 bases, 1 base remained unmatched. This CDR3 has 13 amino acids. Using immunoSEQ multiplex PCR, the repertoire was profiled, and TCRdb retains in-frame clones only, with some absent. This sample has roughly 700,000 clones, with 90% found just once. In this sample, this clone turned up many times. Its target is not known. Other DNA sequences in this sample translate to the same CDR3. Sequencing was done on a sample of memory CD8+ T cells from PBMCs. Subset described: CD45RO+ cells pooled with CCR7-negative TemRA cells. This TCR was sampled from a man aged 18 to 30 in good health. Some clones in this sample may be carry-over from other donors' samples. This rearrangement joins TRBV27 to TRBJ2-7; 8 bases are shared with TRBD1. CDR3 bases: TGTGCCAGCAGTTTCGGGACAGGCTACGAGCAGTACTTC. Protein: CASSFGTGYEQYF.